The source of this TCR beta chain is a study of T cell clonotyping in hematopoietic cell transplantation. Study as a whole: Recipients' pretransplant samples followed cytoreduction.

Trimming shortened V by 0 bases and J by 8 bases, and 21 bases separated the two germline ends. CDR3 length: 17 residues. The germline CDR1 and CDR2 sequences are SGDLS and YYNGEE. Study findings and constraints: Without cell sorting, CD4 versus CD8 contributions remain unresolved.

Turning to this clone: Its antigen is not identified.

Time point meaning: recipient sample about 28 days before transplant, after cytoreduction. Method: immunoSEQ multiplex PCR; TCRdb's copy keeps in-frame clones and lacks some. This table holds roughly 80,000 clones, around 96% found once. This specimen consisted of peripheral blood mononuclear cells, obtained before stem cell transplant. The sequence derives from a woman between 45 and 60 years old with acute myeloid leukemia. Some clones in this sample may be carry-over from other donors' samples. The chain links TRBV9 to TRBJ2-1; D possibly uses TRBD1 or TRBD2 (5 bases each). This CDR3 is CASSVASRGWKKDEQFF. CDR3 coding DNA: TGTGCCAGCAGCGTAGCTAGTCGGGGCTGGAAGAAGGATGAGCAGTTCTTC.